This is a list of T cell receptor beta chains from one sample in a study of shared clonotypes between healthy human individuals. The table came from immunoSEQ multiplex PCR; TCRdb's copy has only in-frame clones and leaves some out. The table has around 650,000 clones, approximately 96% seen once. The sequencing sample was made of naive CD8+ T cells sorted from blood. The receptors were sampled from a woman aged 25-40 years in good health. Both conserved end residues are trimmed from each CDR3.

v_call: TRBV29-1
j_call: TRBJ2-3
cdr3_aa: SVAGASTRPGLAHSTDTQY

v_call: TRBV7-8
j_call: TRBJ2-7
cdr3_aa: ASSLARIDEQY

v_call: TRBV27
j_call: TRBJ2-7
cdr3_aa: ASSLWAGLYEQY

v_call: TRBV10-2
j_call: TRBJ1-2
cdr3_aa: ASSSGMTNYGYT

v_call: TRBV28
j_call: TRBJ2-3
cdr3_aa: ASSSPDPGDKTDTQY

v_call: TRBV27
j_call: TRBJ2-7
cdr3_aa: ASSLAGQSYEQH

v_call: TRBV5-5
j_call: TRBJ2-1
cdr3_aa: ASSYGPGEGDEQF

v_call: TRBV15
j_call: TRBJ1-3
cdr3_aa: ATSRGGRDGNTIY

v_call: TRBV5-4
j_call: TRBJ2-7
cdr3_aa: ASSAVGGGDEQY

v_call: TRBV5-1
j_call: TRBJ2-2
cdr3_aa: ASSLGLAGVSTGELF

v_call: TRBV6-5
j_call: TRBJ1-1
cdr3_aa: ASSPAWDTEAF

v_call: TRBV5-6
j_call: TRBJ2-7
cdr3_aa: ASSNGLVSGEQY

v_call: TRBV15
j_call: TRBJ2-3
cdr3_aa: ATSGDREPSDTQY

v_call: TRBV7-2
j_call: TRBJ2-7
cdr3_aa: ASSYYRGPSYEQY

v_call: TRBV6-5
j_call: TRBJ1-6
cdr3_aa: ASGGGNSPLH

v_call: TRBV12-5
j_call: TRBJ2-3
cdr3_aa: ASALAGSGDTQY

v_call: TRBV28
j_call: TRBJ2-1
cdr3_aa: ASSPPLDRVDNEQF

v_call: TRBV27
j_call: NA
cdr3_aa: ASSLMVRGEQY

v_call: TRBV27
j_call: TRBJ2-7
cdr3_aa: ASWPGTGLGEQY

v_call: TRBV4-1
j_call: TRBJ1-2
cdr3_aa: ASSQGGREPGYT

v_call: TRBV25-1
j_call: TRBJ2-1
cdr3_aa: ASSNGNEQF

v_call: TRBV11-2
j_call: TRBJ2-1
cdr3_aa: ASSLEGYTTYNEQF

v_call: TRBV4-1
j_call: TRBJ2-7
cdr3_aa: ASSLGLGSHEQY

v_call: TRBV28
j_call: TRBJ2-1
cdr3_aa: ASSLRLAGNNEQF

v_call: TRBV19
j_call: TRBJ2-4
cdr3_aa: ASTEGLENIQY

v_call: TRBV7-8
j_call: TRBJ2-2
cdr3_aa: ASSLVSGLTGELF

v_call: TRBV7-9
j_call: TRBJ2-7
cdr3_aa: ASSRDGYEQY

v_call: TRBV7-8
j_call: TRBJ2-1
cdr3_aa: ASSSIAGGLVEQF

v_call: TRBV6-1
j_call: TRBJ1-5
cdr3_aa: ASSDWGAFGQPQH

v_call: TRBV28
j_call: TRBJ2-1
cdr3_aa: ASTRQVPPYNEQF

v_call: TRBV5-5
j_call: TRBJ1-1
cdr3_aa: ASRTGGSNTEAF

v_call: TRBV20-1
j_call: TRBJ2-7
cdr3_aa: SASKGGEQY

v_call: TRBV2
j_call: TRBJ2-1
cdr3_aa: ASRRNEQF

v_call: TRBV19
j_call: TRBJ2-1
cdr3_aa: ASSITSEGQF

v_call: TRBV10-2
j_call: TRBJ1-3
cdr3_aa: ASSELGSGNTIY

v_call: TRBV7-9
j_call: TRBJ2-3
cdr3_aa: ASSETSTDTQY

v_call: TRBV4-1
j_call: TRBJ2-7
cdr3_aa: ASSQEFGLDFLYEQY

v_call: TRBV5-1
j_call: TRBJ2-7
cdr3_aa: ASSLTQRGDEQY

v_call: TRBV2
j_call: TRBJ2-1
cdr3_aa: ASSELAGGNNEQF

v_call: TRBV10-2
j_call: TRBJ1-1
cdr3_aa: ASSESTQGTEAF